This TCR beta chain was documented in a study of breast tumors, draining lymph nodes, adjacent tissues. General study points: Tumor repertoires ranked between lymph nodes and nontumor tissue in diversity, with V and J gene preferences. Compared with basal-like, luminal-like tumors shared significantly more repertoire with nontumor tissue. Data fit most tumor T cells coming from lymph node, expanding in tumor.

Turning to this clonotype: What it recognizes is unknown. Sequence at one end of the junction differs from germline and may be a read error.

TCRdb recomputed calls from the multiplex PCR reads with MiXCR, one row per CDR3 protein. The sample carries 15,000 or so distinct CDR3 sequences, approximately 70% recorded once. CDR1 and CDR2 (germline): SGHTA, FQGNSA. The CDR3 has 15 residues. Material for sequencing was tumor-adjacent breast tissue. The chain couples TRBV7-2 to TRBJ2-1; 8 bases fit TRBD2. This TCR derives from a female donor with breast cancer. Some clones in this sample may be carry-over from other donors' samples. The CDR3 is CASSTVRGRRNEQFF. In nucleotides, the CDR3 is TGCGCCAGCAGCACAGTCCGCGGGAGGAGGAATGAGCAGTTCTTC.